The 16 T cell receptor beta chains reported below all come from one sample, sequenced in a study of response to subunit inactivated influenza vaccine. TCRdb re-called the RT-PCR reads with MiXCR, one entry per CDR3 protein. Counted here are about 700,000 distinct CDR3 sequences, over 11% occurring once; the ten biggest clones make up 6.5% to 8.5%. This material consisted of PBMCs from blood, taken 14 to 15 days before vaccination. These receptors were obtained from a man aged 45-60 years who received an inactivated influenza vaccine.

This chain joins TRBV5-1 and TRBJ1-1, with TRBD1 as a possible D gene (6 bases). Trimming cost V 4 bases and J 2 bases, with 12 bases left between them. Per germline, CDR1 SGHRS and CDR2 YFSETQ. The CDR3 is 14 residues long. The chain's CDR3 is CASSPRQDNTEAFF. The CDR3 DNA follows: TGCGCCAGCAGCCCGCGACAGGATAACACTGAAGCTTTCTTT.

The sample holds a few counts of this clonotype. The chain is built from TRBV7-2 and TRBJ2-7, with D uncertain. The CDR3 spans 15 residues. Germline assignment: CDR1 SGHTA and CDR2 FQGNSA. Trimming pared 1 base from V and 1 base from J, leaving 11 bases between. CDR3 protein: CASSLETHPSYEQYF. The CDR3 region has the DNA TGTGCCAGCAGCTTAGAAACTCACCCATCCTACGAGCAGTACTTC.

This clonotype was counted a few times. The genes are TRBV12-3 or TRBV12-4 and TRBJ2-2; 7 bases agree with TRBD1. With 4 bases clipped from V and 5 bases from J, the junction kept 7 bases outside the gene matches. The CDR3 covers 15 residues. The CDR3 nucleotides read TGTGCCAGCAGTTACCGACAGGGCGATACCGGGGAGCTGTTTTTT. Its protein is CASSYRQGDTGELFF.

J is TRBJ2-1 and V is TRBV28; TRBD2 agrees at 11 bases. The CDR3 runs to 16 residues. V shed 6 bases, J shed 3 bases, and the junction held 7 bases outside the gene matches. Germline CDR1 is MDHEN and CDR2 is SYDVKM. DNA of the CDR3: TGTGCCAGCAGCACTTGGCTAGCGGGGGGCTACAATGAGCAGTTCTTC. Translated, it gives CASSTWLAGGYNEQFF.

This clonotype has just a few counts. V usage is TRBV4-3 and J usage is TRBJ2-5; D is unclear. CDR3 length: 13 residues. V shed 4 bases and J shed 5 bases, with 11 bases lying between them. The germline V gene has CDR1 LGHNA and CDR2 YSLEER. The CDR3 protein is CASSPSEGETQYF. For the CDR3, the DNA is TGCGCCAGCAGCCCATCCGAAGGGGAGACCCAGTACTTC.

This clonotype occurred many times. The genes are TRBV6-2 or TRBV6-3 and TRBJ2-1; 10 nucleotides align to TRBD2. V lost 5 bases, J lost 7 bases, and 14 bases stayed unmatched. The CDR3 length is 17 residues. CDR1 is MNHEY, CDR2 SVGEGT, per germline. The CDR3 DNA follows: TGTGCCAGCAGTCCGGGACTAGCGACCCGTAGAGGGAATGAGCAGTTCTTC. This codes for CASSPGLATRRGNEQFF.

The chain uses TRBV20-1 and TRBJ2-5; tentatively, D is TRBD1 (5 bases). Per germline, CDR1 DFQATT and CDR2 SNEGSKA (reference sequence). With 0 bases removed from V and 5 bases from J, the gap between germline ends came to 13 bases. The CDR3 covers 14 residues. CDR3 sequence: CSARELGLRETQYF. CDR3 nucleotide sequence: TGCAGTGCTAGAGAATTGGGGCTGAGGGAGACCCAGTACTTC.

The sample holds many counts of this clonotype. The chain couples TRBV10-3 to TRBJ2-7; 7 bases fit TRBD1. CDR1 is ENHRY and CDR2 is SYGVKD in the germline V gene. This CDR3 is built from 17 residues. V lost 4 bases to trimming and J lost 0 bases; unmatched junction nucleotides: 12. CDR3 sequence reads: CAISAREIGQDSYEQYF. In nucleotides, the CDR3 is TGTGCCATCAGTGCGCGTGAAATAGGACAGGACTCCTACGAGCAGTACTTC.

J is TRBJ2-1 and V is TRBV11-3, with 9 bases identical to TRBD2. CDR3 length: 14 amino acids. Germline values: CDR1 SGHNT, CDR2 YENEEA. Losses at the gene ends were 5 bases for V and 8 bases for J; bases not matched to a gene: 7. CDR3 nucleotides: TGTGCCAGCAGCCCCGGGGAGCGGGAGGATGAGCAGTTCTTC. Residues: CASSPGEREDEQFF.

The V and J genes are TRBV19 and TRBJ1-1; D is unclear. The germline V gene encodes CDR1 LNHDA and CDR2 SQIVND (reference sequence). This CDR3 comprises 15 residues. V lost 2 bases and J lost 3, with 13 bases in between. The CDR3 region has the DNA TGTGCCAGTAGTATAATTTATGCAGCTTACACTGAAGCTTTCTTT. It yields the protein CASSIIYAAYTEAFF.

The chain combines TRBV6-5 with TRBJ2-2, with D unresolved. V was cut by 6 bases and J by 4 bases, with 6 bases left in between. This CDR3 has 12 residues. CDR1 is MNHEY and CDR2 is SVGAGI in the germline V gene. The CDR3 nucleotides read TGTGCCAGCAGGGTCGTCACCGGGGAGCTGTTTTTT. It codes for CASRVVTGELFF.

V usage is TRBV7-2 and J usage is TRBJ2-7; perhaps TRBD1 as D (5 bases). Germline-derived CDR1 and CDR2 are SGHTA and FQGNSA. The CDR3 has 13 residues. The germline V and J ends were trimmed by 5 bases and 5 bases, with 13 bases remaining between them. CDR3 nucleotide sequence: TGTGCCAGCAGCCTACAGGTTTTCGACGAGCAGTACTTC. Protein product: CASSLQVFDEQYF.

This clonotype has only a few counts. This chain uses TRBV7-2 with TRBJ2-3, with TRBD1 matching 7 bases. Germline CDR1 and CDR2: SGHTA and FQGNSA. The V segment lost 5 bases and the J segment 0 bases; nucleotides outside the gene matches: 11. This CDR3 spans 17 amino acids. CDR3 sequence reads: CASSLQDRIASTDTQYF. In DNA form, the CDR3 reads TGTGCCAGCAGCCTTCAGGACAGGATCGCTAGCACAGATACGCAGTATTTT. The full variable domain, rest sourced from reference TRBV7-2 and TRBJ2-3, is GAGVSQSPSNKVTEKGKDVELRCDPISGHTALYWYRQSLGQGLEFLIYFQGNSAPDKSGLPSDRFSAERTGGSVSTLTIQRTQQEDSAVYLCASSLQDRIASTDTQYFGPGTRLTVL.

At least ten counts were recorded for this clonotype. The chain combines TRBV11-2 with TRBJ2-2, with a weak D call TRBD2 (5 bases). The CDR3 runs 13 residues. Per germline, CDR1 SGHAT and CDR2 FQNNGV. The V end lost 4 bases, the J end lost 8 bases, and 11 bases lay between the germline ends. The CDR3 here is CASSSGLAGELFF. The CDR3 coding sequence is TGTGCCAGCAGCTCCGGTTTAGCGGGGGAGCTGTTTTTT.

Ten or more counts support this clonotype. The CDR3 reads CSARTDLIHGTGPSSNQPQHF. The CDR3 DNA reads as TGCAGTGCTAGAACAGACCTTATCCACGGGACAGGCCCATCTAGCAATCAGCCCCAGCATTTT. V is TRBV20-1 and J is TRBJ1-5; 8 bases are shared with TRBD1. The CDR3 sequence is 21 residues long. The V segment lost 2 bases and the J segment 0 bases; nucleotides outside the gene matches: 21. Germline V lookup: CDR1 DFQATT, CDR2 SNEGSKA (reference sequence).

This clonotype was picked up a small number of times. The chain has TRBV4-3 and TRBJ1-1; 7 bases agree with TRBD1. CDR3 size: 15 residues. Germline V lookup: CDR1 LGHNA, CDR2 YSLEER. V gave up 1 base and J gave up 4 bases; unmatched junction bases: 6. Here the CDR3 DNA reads TGCGCCAGCAGCCAAGGAGGACAGGTTCCCACTGAAGCTTTCTTT. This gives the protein CASSQGGQVPTEAFF.